The clone carrying this T cell receptor (beta chain) came up many times. This sample is drawn from a study of T cells in Graves' hyperthyroidism and ophthalmopathy. This CDR3 contains 16 residues. V was cut by 3 bases and J by 9 bases, with 24 bases left in between. CDR1 MNHNS and CDR2 SASEGT come from the germline V gene. The source material, RNA transcripts, was used to amplify TCR beta CDR3 regions. The HTBI primer set served for first-round RT-PCR of the TCR CDR3. TCRdb reprocessed the multiplex PCR reads via MiXCR and lists one record per CDR3 protein. The table records about 360,000 distinct CDR3 sequences, approximately 13% of them present only once.

Sample: blood. The receptor was derived from a young woman with Graves' hyperthyroidism. J is TRBJ2-7 and V is TRBV6-1, with a possible D match to TRBD1 (6 bases). DNA of the CDR3: TGTGCCAGCAGTGATTCAGGAGAGCCACTACGAGGGGGGCAGTACTTC. Amino acids: CASSDSGEPLRGGQYF.